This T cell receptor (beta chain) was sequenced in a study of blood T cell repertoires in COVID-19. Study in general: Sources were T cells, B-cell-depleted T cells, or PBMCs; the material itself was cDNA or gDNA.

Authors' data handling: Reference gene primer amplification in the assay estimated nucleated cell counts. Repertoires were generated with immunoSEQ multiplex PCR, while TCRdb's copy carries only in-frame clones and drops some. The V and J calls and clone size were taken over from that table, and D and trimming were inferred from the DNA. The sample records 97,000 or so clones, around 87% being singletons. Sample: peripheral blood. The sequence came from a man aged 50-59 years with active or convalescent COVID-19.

The CDR3 DNA follows: TGTGCCAGTAGTATCTCCCTTGGGACACCCTCCTATTCACCCCTCCACTTT. Translated, it gives CASSISLGTPSYSPLHF. The V gene is TRBV19, the J gene TRBJ1-6; the D gene is possibly TRBD1 (6 bases). The CDR3 is 17 amino acids. Trimming stripped 3 bases from V and 8 bases from J, with 20 bases between. The germline gives CDR1 LNHDA, CDR2 SQIVND (reference sequence).